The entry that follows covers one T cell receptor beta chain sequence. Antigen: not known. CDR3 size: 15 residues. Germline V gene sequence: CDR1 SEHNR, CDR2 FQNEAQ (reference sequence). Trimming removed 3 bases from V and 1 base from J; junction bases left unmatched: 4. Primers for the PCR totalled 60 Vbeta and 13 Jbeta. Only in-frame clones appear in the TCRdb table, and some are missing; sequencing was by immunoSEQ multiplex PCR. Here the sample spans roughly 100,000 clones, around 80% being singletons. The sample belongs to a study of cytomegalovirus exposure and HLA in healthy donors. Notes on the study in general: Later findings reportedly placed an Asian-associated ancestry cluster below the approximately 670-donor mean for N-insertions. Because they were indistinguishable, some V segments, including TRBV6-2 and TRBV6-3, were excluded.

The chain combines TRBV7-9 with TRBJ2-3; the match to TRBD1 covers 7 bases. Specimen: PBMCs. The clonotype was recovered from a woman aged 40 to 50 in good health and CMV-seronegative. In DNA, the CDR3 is TGTGCCAGCAGCTTTCTAGGGGGCGGCACAGATACGCAGTATTTT. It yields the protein CASSFLGGGTDTQYF.